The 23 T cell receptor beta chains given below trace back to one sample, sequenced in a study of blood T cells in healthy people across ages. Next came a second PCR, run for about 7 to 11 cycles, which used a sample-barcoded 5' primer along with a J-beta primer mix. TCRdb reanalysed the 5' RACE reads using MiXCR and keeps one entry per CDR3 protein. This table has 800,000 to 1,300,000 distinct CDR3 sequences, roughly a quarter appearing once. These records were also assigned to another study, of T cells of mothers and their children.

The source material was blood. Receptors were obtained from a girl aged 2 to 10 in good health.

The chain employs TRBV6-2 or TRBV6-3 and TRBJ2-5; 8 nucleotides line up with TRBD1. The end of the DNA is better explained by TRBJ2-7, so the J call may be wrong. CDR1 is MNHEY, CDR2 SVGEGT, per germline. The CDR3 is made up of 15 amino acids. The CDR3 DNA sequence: TGTGCCAGCAGTCCGATCTCAGGGGGCTCATACGAGCAGTACTTC. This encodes CASSPISGGSYEQYF.

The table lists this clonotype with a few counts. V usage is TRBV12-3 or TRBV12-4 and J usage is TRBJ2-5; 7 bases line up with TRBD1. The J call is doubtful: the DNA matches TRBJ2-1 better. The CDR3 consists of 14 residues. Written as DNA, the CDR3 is TGTGCCAGCAGGTGGGACAGCCCTTCCAATGAGCAGTTCTTC. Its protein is CASRWDSPSNEQFF.

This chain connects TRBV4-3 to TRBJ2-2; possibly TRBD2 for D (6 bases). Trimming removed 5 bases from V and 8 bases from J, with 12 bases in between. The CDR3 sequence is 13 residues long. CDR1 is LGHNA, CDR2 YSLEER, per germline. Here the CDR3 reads CASSGHAGGELFF. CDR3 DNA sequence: TGCGCCAGCAGCGGCCACGCGGGGGGGGAGCTGTTTTTT.

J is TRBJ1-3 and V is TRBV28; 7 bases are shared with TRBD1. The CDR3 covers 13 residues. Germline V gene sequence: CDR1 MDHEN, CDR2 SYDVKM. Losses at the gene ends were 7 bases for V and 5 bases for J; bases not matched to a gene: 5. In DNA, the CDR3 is TGTGCCAGCACGGACAGGCTGAGAAACACCATATATTTT. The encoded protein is CASTDRLRNTIYF.

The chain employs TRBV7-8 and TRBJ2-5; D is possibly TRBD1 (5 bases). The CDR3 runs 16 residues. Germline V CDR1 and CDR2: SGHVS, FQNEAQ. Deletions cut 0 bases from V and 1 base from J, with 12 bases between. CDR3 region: CASSLAYSGPQETQYF. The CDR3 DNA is TGTGCCAGCAGCTTAGCGTATTCAGGGCCCCAAGAGACCCAGTACTTC.

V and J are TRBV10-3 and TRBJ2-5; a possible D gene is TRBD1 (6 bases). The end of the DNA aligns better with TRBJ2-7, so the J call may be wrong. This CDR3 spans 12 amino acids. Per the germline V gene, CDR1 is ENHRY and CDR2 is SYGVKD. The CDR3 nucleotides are TGTGCCATCACAGGGGATGGCTACGAGCAGTACTTC. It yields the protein CAITGDGYEQYF.

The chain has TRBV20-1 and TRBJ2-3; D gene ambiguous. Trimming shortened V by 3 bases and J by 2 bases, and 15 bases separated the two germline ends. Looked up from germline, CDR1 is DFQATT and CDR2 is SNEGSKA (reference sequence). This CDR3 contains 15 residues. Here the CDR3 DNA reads TGCAGTGCTAGTGGTGGCCGCGGAATCACAGATACGCAGTATTTT. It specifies CSASGGRGITDTQYF.

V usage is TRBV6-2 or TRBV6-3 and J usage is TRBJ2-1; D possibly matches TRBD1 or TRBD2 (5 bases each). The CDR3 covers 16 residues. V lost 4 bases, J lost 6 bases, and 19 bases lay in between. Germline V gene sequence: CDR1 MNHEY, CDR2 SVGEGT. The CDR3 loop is CASSLGPILLGNEQFF. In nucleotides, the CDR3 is TGTGCCAGCAGTTTGGGACCCATCCTCCTGGGCAATGAGCAGTTCTTC.

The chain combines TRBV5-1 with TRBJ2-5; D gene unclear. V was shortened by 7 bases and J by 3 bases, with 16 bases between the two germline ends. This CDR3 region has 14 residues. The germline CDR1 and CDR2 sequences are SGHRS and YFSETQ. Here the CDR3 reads CASRFSYGKETQYF. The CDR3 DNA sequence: TGCGCCAGCCGATTTTCCTACGGTAAAGAGACCCAGTACTTC.

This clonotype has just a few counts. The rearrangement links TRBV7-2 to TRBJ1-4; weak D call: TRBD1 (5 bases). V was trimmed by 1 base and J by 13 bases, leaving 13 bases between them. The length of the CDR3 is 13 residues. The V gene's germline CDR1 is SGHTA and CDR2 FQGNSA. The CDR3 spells CASSLGDFERLFF. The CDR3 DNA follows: TGTGCCAGCAGCTTAGGGGACTTTGAGAGACTGTTTTTT. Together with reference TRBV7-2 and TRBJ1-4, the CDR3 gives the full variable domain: GAGVSQSPSNKVTEKGKDVELRCDPISGHTALYWYRQSLGQGLEFLIYFQGNSAPDKSGLPSDRFSAERTGGSVSTLTIQRTQQEDSAVYLCASSLGDFERLFFGSGTQLSVL.

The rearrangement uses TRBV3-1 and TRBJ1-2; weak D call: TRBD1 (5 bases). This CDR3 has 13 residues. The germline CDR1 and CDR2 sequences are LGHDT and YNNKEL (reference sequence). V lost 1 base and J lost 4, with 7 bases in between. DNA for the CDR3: TGTGCCAGCAGCCAAGGGACACCCTATGGCTACACCTTC. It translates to CASSQGTPYGYTF.

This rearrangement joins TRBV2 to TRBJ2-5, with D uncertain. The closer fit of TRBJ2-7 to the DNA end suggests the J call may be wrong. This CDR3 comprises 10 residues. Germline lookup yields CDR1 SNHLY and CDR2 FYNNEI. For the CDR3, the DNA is TGTGCCAGCGAGAGGTACGAGCAGTACTTC. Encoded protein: CASERYEQYF.

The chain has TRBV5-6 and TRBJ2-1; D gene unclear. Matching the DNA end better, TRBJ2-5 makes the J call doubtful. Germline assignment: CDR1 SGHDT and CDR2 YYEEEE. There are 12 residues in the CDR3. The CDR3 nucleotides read TGTGCCAGCAGCTTGGCCGCCGCGACCCAGTACTTC. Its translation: CASSLAAATQYF.

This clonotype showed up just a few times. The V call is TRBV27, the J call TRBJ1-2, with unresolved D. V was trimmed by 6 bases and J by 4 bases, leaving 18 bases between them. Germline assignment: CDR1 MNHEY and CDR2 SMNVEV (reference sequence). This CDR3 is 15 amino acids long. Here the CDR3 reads CASRPPRGEGYGYTF. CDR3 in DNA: TGTGCCAGCAGGCCCCCACGTGGGGAGGGCTATGGCTACACCTTC.

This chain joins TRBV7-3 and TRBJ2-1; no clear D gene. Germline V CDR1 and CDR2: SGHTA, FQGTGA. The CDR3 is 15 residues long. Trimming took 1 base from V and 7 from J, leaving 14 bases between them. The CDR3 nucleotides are TGTGCCAGCAGCTTAAGCCAAGGGCGGCCAAATGAGCAGTTCTTC. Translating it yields CASSLSQGRPNEQFF.

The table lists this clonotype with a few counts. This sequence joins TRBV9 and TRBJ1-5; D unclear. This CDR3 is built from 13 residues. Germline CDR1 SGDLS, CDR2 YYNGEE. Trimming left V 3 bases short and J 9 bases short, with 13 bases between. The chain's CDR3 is CASSARGSTPQHF. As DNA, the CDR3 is TGTGCCAGCAGCGCGAGAGGGAGCACGCCCCAGCATTTT.

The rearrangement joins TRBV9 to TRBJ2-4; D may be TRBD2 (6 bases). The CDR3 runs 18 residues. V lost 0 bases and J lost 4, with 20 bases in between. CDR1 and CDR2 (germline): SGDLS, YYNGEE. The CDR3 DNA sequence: TGTGCCAGCAGCGTAGGCGGGGACCCCGATGGCAGGAAAAACATTCAGTACTTC. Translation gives CASSVGGDPDGRKNIQYF. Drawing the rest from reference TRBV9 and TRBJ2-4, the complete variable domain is DSGVTQTPKHLITATGQRVTLRCSPRSGDLSVYWYQQSLDQGLQFLIQYYNGEERAKGNILERFSAQQFPDLHSELNLSSLELGDSALYFCASSVGGDPDGRKNIQYFGAGTRLSVL.

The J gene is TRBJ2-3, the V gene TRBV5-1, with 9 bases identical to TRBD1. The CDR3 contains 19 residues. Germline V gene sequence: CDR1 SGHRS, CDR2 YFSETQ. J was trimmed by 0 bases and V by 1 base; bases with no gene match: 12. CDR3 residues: CASSLIRGQGFGSTDTQYF. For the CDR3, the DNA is TGCGCCAGCAGCTTGATTAGGGGACAGGGATTTGGGAGCACAGATACGCAGTATTTT. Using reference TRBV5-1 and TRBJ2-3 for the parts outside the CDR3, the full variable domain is KAGVTQTPRYLIKTRGQQVTLSCSPISGHRSVSWYQQTPGQGLQFLFEYFSETQRNKGNFPGRFSGRQFSNSRSEMNVSTLELGDSALYLCASSLIRGQGFGSTDTQYFGPGTRLTVL.

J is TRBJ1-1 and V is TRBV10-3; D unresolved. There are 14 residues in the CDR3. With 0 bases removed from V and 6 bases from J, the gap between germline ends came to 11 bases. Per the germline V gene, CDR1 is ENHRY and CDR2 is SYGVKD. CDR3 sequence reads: CAISESTQSAEAFF. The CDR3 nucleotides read TGTGCCATCAGTGAGTCGACACAAAGCGCTGAAGCTTTCTTT.

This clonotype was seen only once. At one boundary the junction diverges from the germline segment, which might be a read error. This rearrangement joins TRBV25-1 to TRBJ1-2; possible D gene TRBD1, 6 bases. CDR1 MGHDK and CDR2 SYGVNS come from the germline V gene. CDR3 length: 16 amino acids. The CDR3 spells CASSEFSGALDYGHTF. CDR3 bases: TGTGCCAGCAGTGAATTCTCGGGGGCCCTAGACTATGGCCACACCTTC.

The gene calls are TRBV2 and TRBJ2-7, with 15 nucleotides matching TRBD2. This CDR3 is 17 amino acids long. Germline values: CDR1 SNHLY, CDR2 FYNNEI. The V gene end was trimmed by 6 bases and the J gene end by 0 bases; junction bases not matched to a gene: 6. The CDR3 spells CASRSGLAGGFSYEQYF. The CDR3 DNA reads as TGTGCCAGCAGATCGGGACTAGCGGGAGGATTCTCCTACGAGCAGTACTTC.

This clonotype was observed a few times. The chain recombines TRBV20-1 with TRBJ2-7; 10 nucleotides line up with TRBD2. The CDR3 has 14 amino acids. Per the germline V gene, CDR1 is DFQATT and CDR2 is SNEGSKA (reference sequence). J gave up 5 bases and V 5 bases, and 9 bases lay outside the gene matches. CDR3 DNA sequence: TGCAGTGCTCACACAGCGGGAGGGGGACACGAGCAGTACTTC. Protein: CSAHTAGGGHEQYF.

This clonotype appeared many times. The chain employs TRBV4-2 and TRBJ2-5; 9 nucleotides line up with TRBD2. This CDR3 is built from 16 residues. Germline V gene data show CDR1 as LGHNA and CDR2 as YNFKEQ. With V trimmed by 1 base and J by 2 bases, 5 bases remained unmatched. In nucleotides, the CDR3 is TGTGCCAGCAGCCAAGTTGGGGCGGGGGGGCAAGAGACCCAGTACTTC. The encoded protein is CASSQVGAGGQETQYF.